Below, 9 T cell receptor beta chains from the same sample are listed, as sequenced in a study of T cells after posttransplantation cyclophosphamide. The protocol was immunoSEQ multiplex PCR, while the TCRdb copy is restricted to in-frame clones and leaves out a portion. Here the sample spans about 1,900 clones, roughly 94% being singletons. The specimen was CD4+ T cells sorted from bone marrow. All receptors derive from a woman in her forties or fifties in good health and a related stem cell transplant donor.

This chain links TRBV5-1 with TRBJ2-7; 9 nucleotides match TRBD1. CDR1 is SGHRS and CDR2 is YFSETQ in the germline V gene. The V segment lost 7 bases and the J segment 3 bases; nucleotides outside the gene matches: 5. The CDR3 loop spans 13 amino acids. The CDR3 bases are TGCGCCAGCCGACGGGACAGGGACTACGAGCAGTACTTC. It codes for CASRRDRDYEQYF.

This clone is a singleton in its sample. The V and J genes are TRBV19 and TRBJ1-5; TRBD1 matches 11 bases. V lost 6 bases, J lost 0 bases, and 10 bases stayed unmatched. Germline loops: CDR1 LNHDA, CDR2 SQIVND (reference sequence). The CDR3 is 18 residues long. The CDR3 DNA sequence: TGTGCCAGTAGCCTACCGGGACAGGGGGGTTATAGCAATCAGCCCCAGCATTTT. Amino acids: CASSLPGQGGYSNQPQHF.

The V call is TRBV11-2, the J call TRBJ2-5; D possibly corresponds to TRBD1 (6 bases). There are 16 residues in the CDR3. The V end was cut by 4 bases, the J end by 4 bases, with 19 bases between. Per the germline V gene, CDR1 is SGHAT and CDR2 is FQNNGV. Written as DNA, the CDR3 is TGTGCCAGCAGCTCAAGGGCAGGGGCCCCCGGAGAGACCCAGTACTTC. Protein product: CASSSRAGAPGETQYF.

This clone was picked up one time. The gene calls are TRBV15 and TRBJ1-1, with D perhaps TRBD1 (6 bases). This CDR3 comprises 15 residues. Per the germline V gene, CDR1 is LNHNV and CDR2 is YYDKDF (reference sequence). V shed 0 bases and J shed 2 bases, with 10 bases lying between them. The CDR3 loop is CATSRDKGENTEAFF. The CDR3 DNA reads as TGTGCCACCAGCAGAGATAAGGGGGAAAACACTGAAGCTTTCTTT.

With regard to this clone: A read error may account for a junction end that differs from germline. V and J are TRBV4-1 and TRBJ2-1; 8 bases agree with TRBD2. The CDR3 is made up of 15 amino acids. Germline assignment: CDR1 MGHRA and CDR2 YSYEKL. DNA for the CDR3: TGCGCCAGCAGTCAAGGGGCGGGGGGCATCTATGAGCAGTTCTTC. It encodes CASSQGAGGIYEQFF.

The chain carries TRBV5-1 and TRBJ1-1; 8 bases match TRBD1. Germline CDR1 SGHRS, CDR2 YFSETQ. J lost 4 bases, V lost 1 base, and 9 bases had no gene match. The CDR3 runs to 16 residues. This CDR3 is CASSLLQGARGTEAFF. The CDR3 nucleotides read TGCGCCAGCAGCTTGCTCCAGGGGGCACGTGGCACTGAAGCTTTCTTT.

This chain joins TRBV21-1 and TRBJ2-1; whether TRBD2, the table's D call, matches the DNA was not checked. TRBV21-1 is a documented pseudogene. The CDR3 covers 18 residues. Written as DNA, the CDR3 is TGTGCCAGCAGCACCCACGAACTAGCGGGAGGTAGGTACAATGAGCAGTTCTTC. It encodes CASSTHELAGGRYNEQFF.

This clone has a single count. V is TRBV23-1 and J is TRBJ2-1; 7 positions match TRBD1. TRBV23-1 belongs to the ORF category, with a function that is uncertain. The CDR3 is 16 residues long. V lost 2 bases to trimming and J lost 0 bases; unmatched junction nucleotides: 4. The CDR3 spells CASSQRGQSSYNEQFF. CDR3 sequence (DNA): TGCGCCAGCAGTCAACGGGGACAGAGCTCCTACAATGAGCAGTTCTTC.

This clone was seen only once. The rearrangement uses TRBV20-1 and TRBJ1-2; D is possibly TRBD1 (6 bases). Trimming cost V 6 bases and J 8 bases, with 13 bases left between them. The CDR3 is 11 residues long. The germline V gene encodes CDR1 DFQATT and CDR2 SNEGSKA (reference sequence). Here the CDR3 reads CSAQQGEGYTF. The CDR3 nucleotides are TGCAGTGCCCAACAGGGAGAGGGCTACACCTTC.